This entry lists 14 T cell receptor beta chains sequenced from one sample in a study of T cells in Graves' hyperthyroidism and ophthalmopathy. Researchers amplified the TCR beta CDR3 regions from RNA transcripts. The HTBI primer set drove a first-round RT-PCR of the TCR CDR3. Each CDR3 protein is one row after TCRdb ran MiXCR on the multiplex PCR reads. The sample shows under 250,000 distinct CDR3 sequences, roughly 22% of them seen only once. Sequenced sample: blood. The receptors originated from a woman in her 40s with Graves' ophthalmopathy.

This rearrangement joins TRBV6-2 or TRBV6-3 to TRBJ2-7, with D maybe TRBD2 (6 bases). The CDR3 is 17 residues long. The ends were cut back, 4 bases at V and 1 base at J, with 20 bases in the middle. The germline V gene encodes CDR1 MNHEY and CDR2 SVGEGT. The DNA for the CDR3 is TGTGCCAGCAGTTCCGGGGAAGGAGGGAGAGTGTCCTACGAGCAGTACTTC. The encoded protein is CASSSGEGGRVSYEQYF.

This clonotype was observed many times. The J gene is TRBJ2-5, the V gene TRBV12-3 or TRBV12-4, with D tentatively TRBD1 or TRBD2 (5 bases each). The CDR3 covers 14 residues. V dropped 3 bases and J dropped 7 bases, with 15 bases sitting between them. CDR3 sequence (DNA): TGTGCCAGCAGTTTCTTCGGGACGGAAATGACCCAGTACTTC. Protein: CASSFFGTEMTQYF.

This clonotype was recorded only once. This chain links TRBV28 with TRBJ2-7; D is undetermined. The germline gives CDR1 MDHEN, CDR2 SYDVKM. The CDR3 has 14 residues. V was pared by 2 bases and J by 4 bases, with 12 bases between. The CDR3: CASSLPLGRYEQYF. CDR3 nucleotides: TGTGCCAGCAGTTTACCCCTAGGTCGGTACGAGCAGTACTTC.

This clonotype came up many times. DNA of the CDR3: TGTGCCAGCAGAGAGAACACTGAAGCTTTCTTT. Encoded protein: CASRENTEAFF. V and J are TRBV6-1 and TRBJ1-1; D gene unclear. V gave up 6 bases and J gave up 1 base, with 3 bases separating them. This CDR3 is built from 11 residues. Germline V CDR1 and CDR2: MNHNS, SASEGT.

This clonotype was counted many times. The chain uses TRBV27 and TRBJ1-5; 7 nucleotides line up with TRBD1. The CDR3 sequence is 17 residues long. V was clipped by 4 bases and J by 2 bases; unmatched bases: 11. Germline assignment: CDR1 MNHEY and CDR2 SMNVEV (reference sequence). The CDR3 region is CASSSTQGPQGNQPQHF. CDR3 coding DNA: TGTGCCAGCAGTTCAACACAGGGGCCGCAGGGCAATCAGCCCCAGCATTTT.

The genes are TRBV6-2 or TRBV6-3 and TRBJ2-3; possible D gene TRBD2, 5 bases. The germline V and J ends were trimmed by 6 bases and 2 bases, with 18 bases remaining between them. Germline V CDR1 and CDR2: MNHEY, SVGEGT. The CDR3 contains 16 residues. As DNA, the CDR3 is TGTGCCAGCAGGGCGCTTATAGCGTTACTCACAGATACGCAGTATTTT. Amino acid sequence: CASRALIALLTDTQYF.

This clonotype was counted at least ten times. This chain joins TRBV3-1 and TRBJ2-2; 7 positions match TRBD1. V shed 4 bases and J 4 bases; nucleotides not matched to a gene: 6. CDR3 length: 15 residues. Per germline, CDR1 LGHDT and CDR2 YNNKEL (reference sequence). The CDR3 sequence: CASSPSTGVTGELFF. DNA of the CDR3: TGTGCCAGCAGCCCTTCCACAGGGGTCACCGGGGAGCTGTTTTTT.

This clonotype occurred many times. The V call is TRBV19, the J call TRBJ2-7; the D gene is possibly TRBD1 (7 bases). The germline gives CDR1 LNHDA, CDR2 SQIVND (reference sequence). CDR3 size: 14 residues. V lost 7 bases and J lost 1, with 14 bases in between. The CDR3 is CASKGPGGSYEQYF. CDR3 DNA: TGTGCCAGTAAAGGGCCAGGGGGGTCCTACGAGCAGTACTTC.

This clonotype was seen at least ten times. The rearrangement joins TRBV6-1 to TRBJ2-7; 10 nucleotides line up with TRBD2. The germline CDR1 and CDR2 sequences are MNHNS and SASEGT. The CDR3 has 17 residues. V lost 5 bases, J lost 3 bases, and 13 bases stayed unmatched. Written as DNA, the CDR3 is TGTGCCAGCAGTCAAAACCATCTAGCGGGAGCGATCTACGAGCAGTACTTC. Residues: CASSQNHLAGAIYEQYF.

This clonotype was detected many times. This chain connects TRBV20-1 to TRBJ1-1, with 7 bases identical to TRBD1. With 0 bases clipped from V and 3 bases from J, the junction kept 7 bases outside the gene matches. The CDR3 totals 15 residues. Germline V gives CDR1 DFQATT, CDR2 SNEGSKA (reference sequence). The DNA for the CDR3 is TGCAGTGCTAGAGATGTGGCAGGGGGTTACACTGAAGCTTTCTTT. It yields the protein CSARDVAGGYTEAFF.

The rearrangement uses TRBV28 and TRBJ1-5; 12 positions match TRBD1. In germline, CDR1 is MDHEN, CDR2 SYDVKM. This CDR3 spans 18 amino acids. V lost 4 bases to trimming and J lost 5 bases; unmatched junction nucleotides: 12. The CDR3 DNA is TGTGCCAGCAGTTCAAGACTCCGGGACAGGGGGCACTATCAGCCCCAGCATTTT. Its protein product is CASSSRLRDRGHYQPQHF.

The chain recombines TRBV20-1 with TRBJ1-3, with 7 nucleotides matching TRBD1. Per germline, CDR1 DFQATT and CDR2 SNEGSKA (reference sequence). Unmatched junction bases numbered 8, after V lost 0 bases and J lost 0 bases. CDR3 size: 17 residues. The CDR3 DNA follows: TGCAGTGCTAGAGATGTGGGACAGCGAAGCTCTGGAAACACCATATATTTT. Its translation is CSARDVGQRSSGNTIYF.

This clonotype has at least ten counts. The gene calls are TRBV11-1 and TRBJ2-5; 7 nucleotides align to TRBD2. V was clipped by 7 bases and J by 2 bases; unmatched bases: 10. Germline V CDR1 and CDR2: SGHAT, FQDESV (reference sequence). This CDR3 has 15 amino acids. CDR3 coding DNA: TGTGCCAGCACCGTGACTAGCAGAAGACAAGAGACCCAGTACTTC. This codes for CASTVTSRRQETQYF.

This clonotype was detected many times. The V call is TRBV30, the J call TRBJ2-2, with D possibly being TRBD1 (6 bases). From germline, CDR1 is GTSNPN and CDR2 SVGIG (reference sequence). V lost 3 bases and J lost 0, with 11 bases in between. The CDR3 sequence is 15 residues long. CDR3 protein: CAWSGTTSNTGELFF. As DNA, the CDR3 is TGTGCCTGGAGCGGGACAACCTCGAACACCGGGGAGCTGTTTTTT.